One sample yielded the 9 T cell receptor beta chains listed below, sequenced in a study of graft-versus-host responses after intestinal transplantation. Sequencing used immunoSEQ multiplex PCR; TCRdb keeps in-frame clones, though not all of them. The data show around 88,000 clones, with 75% to 95% seen just once and less than 8.5% held by the top ten. These receptors' targets are unknown. Sample: unstimulated CD8+ T cells sorted from spleen or lymph node cells, taken before transplant. These receptors all come from a human donor who was the organ donor for an intestinal transplant.

This chain joins TRBV4-1 and TRBJ1-2, with TRBD1 as a possible D gene (5 bases). The CDR3 is 15 amino acids. V lost 0 bases to trimming and J lost 10 bases, with 18 bases between them. The V gene's germline CDR1 is MGHRA and CDR2 YSYEKL. The CDR3 DNA reads TGCGCCAGCAGCCAAGATAGAGCGTCAGGGCCCTTCTACACCTTC. Translating it yields CASSQDRASGPFYTF.

The chain links TRBV28 to TRBJ2-1; TRBD2 matches 10 bases. CDR3 size: 19 residues. V gave up 5 bases and J gave up 0 bases; unmatched junction bases: 13. CDR1 MDHEN and CDR2 SYDVKM come from the germline V gene. The DNA of the CDR3 is TGTGCCAGCAGTCCCCGGACTAGCGGCTTATTGCTCTCCTACAATGAGCAGTTCTTC. Its translation: CASSPRTSGLLLSYNEQFF.

J is TRBJ2-2 and V is TRBV2; TRBD2 agrees at 9 bases. Germline trimming cut 0 bases from V and 5 bases from J; bases unmatched to any gene: 10. CDR1 is SNHLY and CDR2 is FYNNEI in the germline V gene. The CDR3 spans 18 residues. CDR3: CASSEARASGDLTGELFF. Written as DNA, the CDR3 is TGTGCCAGCAGTGAAGCGCGCGCTAGCGGGGATCTTACCGGGGAGCTGTTTTTT.

Only one count was recorded for this clone. Sequence at one end of the junction differs from germline and may be a read error. The chain combines TRBV9 with TRBJ1-2; unclear D gene. Germline V gene lookup returns CDR1 SGDLS and CDR2 YYNGEE. The CDR3 has 17 residues. The CDR3: CASSGEGLVRSSEGFTF. The CDR3 region has the DNA TGTGCCAGCAGCGGAGAGGGTTTGGTGAGGAGTTCGGAGGGCTTCACCTTC.

On this clone itself: Additional DNA sequences in this sample encode the identical CDR3. V usage is TRBV9 and J usage is TRBJ1-1, with 9 bases identical to TRBD1. V lost 0 bases to trimming and J lost 0 bases; unmatched junction nucleotides: 3. Looked up from germline, CDR1 is SGDLS and CDR2 is YYNGEE. The CDR3 is made up of 16 amino acids. CDR3 nucleotide sequence: TGTGCCAGCAGCGTAGAGGGACAGGGCATGAACACTGAAGCTTTCTTT. Translated: CASSVEGQGMNTEAFF.

This rearrangement joins TRBV5-5 to TRBJ1-5; D unresolved. CDR1 and CDR2 (germline): SGHKS, YYEKEE (reference sequence). The length of the CDR3 is 13 residues. The ends were cut back, 0 bases at V and 3 bases at J, with 4 bases in the middle. Here the CDR3 DNA reads TGTGCCAGCAGCTTGGCTCTCAATCAGCCCCAGCATTTT. Protein sequence: CASSLALNQPQHF. Full variable domain (rest looked up from reference TRBV5-5 and TRBJ1-5): DAGVTQSPTHLIKTRGQQVTLRCSPISGHKSVSWYQQVLGQGPQFIFQYYEKEERGRGNFPDRFSARQFPNYSSELNVNALLLGDSALYLCASSLALNQPQHFGDGTRLSIL.

V and J are TRBV9 and TRBJ2-7; TRBD2 aligns across 7 bases. The CDR3 covers 14 residues. Germline trimming cut 4 bases from V and 6 bases from J; bases unmatched to any gene: 10. Germline CDR1 SGDLS, CDR2 YYNGEE. In DNA, the CDR3 is TGTGCCAGCAGCCCCCCACCGGGGGAGGGCGAGCAGTACTTC. It codes for CASSPPPGEGEQYF.

The genes are TRBV7-9 and TRBJ1-1; unclear D gene. From germline, CDR1 is SEHNR and CDR2 FQNEAQ (reference sequence). Trimming stripped 8 bases from V and 0 bases from J, with 10 bases between. There are 13 residues in the CDR3. CDR3 protein: CASSGPMNTEAFF. The CDR3 nucleotides are TGTGCCAGCTCCGGACCGATGAACACTGAAGCTTTCTTT.

The chain carries TRBV5-5 and TRBJ1-6, with 9 positions matching TRBD1. Looked up from germline, CDR1 is SGHKS and CDR2 is YYEKEE (reference sequence). V dropped 1 base and J dropped 6; count of bases not matched to a gene: 5. The CDR3 has 16 amino acids. The CDR3 loop is CASSLLGTGSNSPLHF. CDR3 nucleotides: TGTGCCAGCAGCTTGCTCGGGACAGGGTCTAATTCACCCCTCCACTTT.